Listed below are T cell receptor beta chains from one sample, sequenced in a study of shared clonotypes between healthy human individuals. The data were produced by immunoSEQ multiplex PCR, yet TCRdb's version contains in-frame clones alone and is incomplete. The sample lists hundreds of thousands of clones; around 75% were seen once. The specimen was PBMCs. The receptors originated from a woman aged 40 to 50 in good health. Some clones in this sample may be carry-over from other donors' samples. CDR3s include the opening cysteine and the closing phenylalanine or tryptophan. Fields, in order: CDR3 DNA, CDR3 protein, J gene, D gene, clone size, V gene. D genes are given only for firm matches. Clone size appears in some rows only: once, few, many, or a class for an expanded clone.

CDR3 DNA: TGTGCCAGCAGCTTGCTAAGCGGGAGGGACACCGGGGAGCTGTTTTTT
CDR3 protein: CASSLLSGRDTGELFF
J gene: TRBJ2-2
D gene: TRBD2
clone size: NA
V gene: TRBV5-4

CDR3 DNA: TGTGCCAGCAGTGAACCTCACAGGGATTCCGGCGAGCAGTACTTC
CDR3 protein: CASSEPHRDSGEQYF
J gene: TRBJ2-7
D gene: NA
clone size: NA
V gene: TRBV25-1

CDR3 DNA: TGTGCCAGCAGCTTCACCGGGACTAGCTCCTACAATGAGCAGTTCTTC
CDR3 protein: CASSFTGTSSYNEQFF
J gene: TRBJ2-1
D gene: TRBD2
clone size: NA
V gene: TRBV7-3

CDR3 DNA: TGTGCCAGCAGCTTGGCGGTGGGACAGGGTAATTCACCCCTCCACTTT
CDR3 protein: CASSLAVGQGNSPLHF
J gene: TRBJ1-6
D gene: TRBD1
clone size: NA
V gene: TRBV5-4

CDR3 DNA: TGTGCCAGTTCCCTACAGGGACCCACAACTAATGAAAAACTGTTTTTT
CDR3 protein: CASSLQGPTTNEKLFF
J gene: TRBJ1-4
D gene: NA
clone size: NA
V gene: TRBV19

CDR3 DNA: TGTGCCAGCAGCCCTAGGCCGACTAGTGCGCACGAGCAGTACTTC
CDR3 protein: CASSPRPTSAHEQYF
J gene: TRBJ2-7
D gene: NA
clone size: NA
V gene: TRBV5-6

CDR3 DNA: TGTGCCAGTAGAGATTTCCTCGGGAGATTCTCTGGAAACACCATATATTTT
CDR3 protein: CASRDFLGRFSGNTIYF
J gene: TRBJ1-3
D gene: NA
clone size: NA
V gene: TRBV19

CDR3 DNA: TGTGCCAGCAGTTTATCCGGGACTTCATACGAGCAGTACTTC
CDR3 protein: CASSLSGTSYEQYF
J gene: TRBJ2-7
D gene: NA
clone size: once
V gene: TRBV2

CDR3 DNA: TGTGCCAGCTCACCAAATTCTGCAGATACGCAGTATTTT
CDR3 protein: CASSPNSADTQYF
J gene: TRBJ2-3
D gene: NA
clone size: NA
V gene: TRBV18

CDR3 DNA: TGTGCCAGCAGTTTGGGAGGGAACTTGGTCACTGAAGCTTTCTTT
CDR3 protein: CASSLGGNLVTEAFF
J gene: TRBJ1-1
D gene: NA
clone size: NA
V gene: TRBV28

CDR3 DNA: TGTGCCTTCCGACAGGGGGCGGCCACTGAAGCTTTCTTT
CDR3 protein: CAFRQGAATEAFF
J gene: TRBJ1-1
D gene: TRBD1
clone size: NA
V gene: TRBV10-3

CDR3 DNA: TGTGCCAGCAGCAAAGAGGCTGTCTTGCAGTTCTTC
CDR3 protein: CASSKEAVLQFF
J gene: TRBJ2-1
D gene: NA
clone size: few
V gene: TRBV2

CDR3 DNA: TGTGCCAGCACTACGTTAAGTTACAATGAGCAGTTCTTC
CDR3 protein: CASTTLSYNEQFF
J gene: TRBJ2-1
D gene: NA
clone size: NA
V gene: TRBV2

CDR3 DNA: TGTGCCAGCAGCCCAGGGACTAGCGGGAACAATGAGCAGTTCTTC
CDR3 protein: CASSPGTSGNNEQFF
J gene: TRBJ2-1
D gene: TRBD2
clone size: NA
V gene: TRBV4-2

CDR3 DNA: TGTGCCAGCAGCCCGGAGTTGGGACAGGATACCTACGAGCAGTACTTC
CDR3 protein: CASSPELGQDTYEQYF
J gene: TRBJ2-7
D gene: TRBD1
clone size: NA
V gene: TRBV5-4

CDR3 DNA: TGTGCCAGCAGCTCAGGGGGGACTAATGAAAAACTGTTTTTT
CDR3 protein: CASSSGGTNEKLFF
J gene: TRBJ1-4
D gene: TRBD1
clone size: NA
V gene: TRBV11-2

CDR3 DNA: TGCGCCAGCAGCTTGGTGGAGGGTTTGGAGACCCAGTACTTC
CDR3 protein: CASSLVEGLETQYF
J gene: TRBJ2-5
D gene: NA
clone size: once
V gene: TRBV5-1

CDR3 DNA: TGCGCCAGCAGCCAAGGAGATTCTAATGAAAAACTGTTTTTT
CDR3 protein: CASSQGDSNEKLFF
J gene: TRBJ1-4
D gene: NA
clone size: NA
V gene: TRBV4-3

CDR3 DNA: TGTGCCAGCAGTCTAGGTCGGGGGACCTACGAGCAGTACTTC
CDR3 protein: CASSLGRGTYEQYF
J gene: TRBJ2-7
D gene: NA
clone size: NA
V gene: TRBV27

CDR3 DNA: TGTGCCAGCTCACCACGAGCGGGAGGGCCCACCGGGGAGCTGTTTTTT
CDR3 protein: CASSPRAGGPTGELFF
J gene: TRBJ2-2
D gene: TRBD2
clone size: NA
V gene: TRBV18

CDR3 DNA: TGTGCCTGGGAGGGACCCGTGGAGACCCAGTACTTC
CDR3 protein: CAWEGPVETQYF
J gene: TRBJ2-5
D gene: NA
clone size: NA
V gene: TRBV30

CDR3 DNA: TGTGCCAGCTCGACAGGGAGTTCTGGAAACACCATATATTTT
CDR3 protein: CASSTGSSGNTIYF
J gene: TRBJ1-3
D gene: TRBD1
clone size: NA
V gene: TRBV18

CDR3 DNA: TGCGCCAGCAGCCCGAACGGTGGGGACACTGAAGCTTTCTTT
CDR3 protein: CASSPNGGDTEAFF
J gene: TRBJ1-1
D gene: NA
clone size: NA
V gene: TRBV5-1

CDR3 DNA: TGTGCCAGCAGCCCTCGACAGGCTTCAGAAGACGCTGGAAACACCATATATTTT
CDR3 protein: CASSPRQASEDAGNTIYF
J gene: TRBJ1-3
D gene: NA
clone size: NA
V gene: TRBV4-2

CDR3 DNA: TGTGCCAGCAGCTCAACCGGGACTAGCGGGAGCGGTTTCACAGATACGCAGTATTTT
CDR3 protein: CASSSTGTSGSGFTDTQYF
J gene: TRBJ2-3
D gene: TRBD2
clone size: NA
V gene: TRBV7-9

CDR3 DNA: TGTGCCAGCAGGTCCACAGATACGCAGTATTTT
CDR3 protein: CASRSTDTQYF
J gene: TRBJ2-3
D gene: NA
clone size: NA
V gene: TRBV2

CDR3 DNA: TGTGCCAGCAGCTTGCGTGGCAGACGCTACAATGAGCAGTTCTTC
CDR3 protein: CASSLRGRRYNEQFF
J gene: TRBJ2-1
D gene: NA
clone size: few
V gene: TRBV5-6

CDR3 DNA: TGTGCCAGCAGCCAGTACCGGACAGGGGTTTGGACTGAAGCTTTCTTT
CDR3 protein: CASSQYRTGVWTEAFF
J gene: TRBJ1-1
D gene: TRBD1
clone size: NA
V gene: TRBV4-2

CDR3 DNA: TGTGCCATCAGCCGCCGGGAGGGTGACGATACGCAGTATTTT
CDR3 protein: CAISRREGDDTQYF
J gene: TRBJ2-3
D gene: TRBD2
clone size: NA
V gene: TRBV10-3

CDR3 DNA: TGTGCCTGGCAGAGAAGGGGTGGGGGAAACACCGGGGAGCTGTTTTTT
CDR3 protein: CAWQRRGGGNTGELFF
J gene: TRBJ2-2
D gene: NA
clone size: few
V gene: TRBV30

CDR3 DNA: TGTGCCAGCAGCTTGGGACAGGGGACAGAAGCTTTCTTT
CDR3 protein: CASSLGQGTEAFF
J gene: TRBJ1-1
D gene: TRBD1
clone size: NA
V gene: TRBV7-8

CDR3 DNA: TGTGCCAGCAGCGTAGCGGGGCGACAGGAGCAGTTCTTC
CDR3 protein: CASSVAGRQEQFF
J gene: TRBJ2-1
D gene: NA
clone size: NA
V gene: TRBV9

CDR3 DNA: TGCGCCAGCAGCTTGTTCGGGGCTGGCACAGATACGCAGTATTTT
CDR3 protein: CASSLFGAGTDTQYF
J gene: TRBJ2-3
D gene: NA
clone size: NA
V gene: TRBV5-1

CDR3 DNA: TGTGCCAGCAGCCAAGGTCCTGAGCAGTTCTTC
CDR3 protein: CASSQGPEQFF
J gene: TRBJ2-1
D gene: NA
clone size: NA
V gene: TRBV14

CDR3 DNA: TGTGCCAGCAGCGGGGGACTAGCGGGGCCCCCTCGGAATGAGCAGTTCTTC
CDR3 protein: CASSGGLAGPPRNEQFF
J gene: TRBJ2-1
D gene: NA
clone size: NA
V gene: TRBV21-1

CDR3 DNA: TGTGCCAGCAGCTTAGACTACTTTGAGCAGTACTTC
CDR3 protein: CASSLDYFEQYF
J gene: TRBJ2-7
D gene: NA
clone size: NA
V gene: TRBV7-2

CDR3 DNA: TGCGCCAGCAGTGCGGGGACTAGCGCATACAATGAGCAGTTCTTC
CDR3 protein: CASSAGTSAYNEQFF
J gene: TRBJ2-1
D gene: TRBD2
clone size: NA
V gene: TRBV10-1

CDR3 DNA: TGTGCCAGCAGTTACCGCCGGAACACCGGGGAGCTGTTTTTT
CDR3 protein: CASSYRRNTGELFF
J gene: TRBJ2-2
D gene: NA
clone size: NA
V gene: TRBV6-5